The sequence of this T cell receptor (beta chain) was determined in a study of OX40 agonist ivuxolimab in advanced cancers. Looking at the study overall: Ivuxolimab, which targeted the costimulatory receptor OX40 (CD134), was an agonistic, fully human IgG2 monoclonal antibody. Intravenous ivuxolimab was administered to patients every 2 weeks at six dose levels: 0.01, 0.1, 0.3, 1.5, 3 and 10 mg/kg. Among the roughly 50 dose-escalation patients, 19 had hepatocellular carcinoma, roughly 15 melanoma, 9 renal cell carcinoma and 9 head and neck cancer. In the dose-escalation cohort, roughly four fifths of patients were male, and the mean age was roughly 60 years, with a range of roughly 23 to 85. Prior anti-PD-1, anti-PD-L1 or anti-CTLA-4 therapy was permitted, and 35% to 40% of dose-escalation patients had received checkpoint inhibitors. Partial responses occurred in three dose-escalation patients: two with cutaneous melanoma and one with hepatocellular carcinoma. The point of sequencing TCRbeta in the periphery was to test whether ivuxolimab changed TCR sequence diversity and drove clonal T-cell expansion. The paper covers the monotherapy dose-escalation part of the phase I ivuxolimab trial, which included N ≈ 52 patients.

Genomic DNA was isolated from the sorted cells so that the TCRbeta CDR3 region could be sequenced. TCRbeta CDR3 regions were sequenced using the immunoSEQ Assay. Entries here come from immuneACCESS through TCRdb and include only in-frame sequences with V and J called. Some clones fail to appear in such tables; in the studies checked, an unresolved V gene covers under half of the shortfall, and the cause of the remainder is unknown. For this sample the table gives some 70,000 clones, of which 86% were detected only once. The ten largest clones take up around 8.2% of the sample. The trial excluded patients who had a history of autoimmune disease or were on systemic immunosuppression. Peripheral blood for TCR sequencing was collected from all dose cohorts at baseline, on cycle 4 day 1, and on cycle 7 day 1. The samples were taken from a phase I, first-in-human, multicenter, open-label dose-escalation trial of ivuxolimab. Adults with locally advanced or metastatic head and neck squamous cell, hepatocellular, melanoma or renal cell carcinoma were enrolled in the trial. Before TCR sequencing, CD4+ and CD8+ T cells were separately sorted from peripheral blood.

About this clone itself: The antigen it binds to is not known. One base away there is no much larger clone; base qualities are not given.

Overall study results and their limits: After ivuxolimab, expanded clones were on average more numerous among CD8+ T cells than among CD4+ T cells. In the 0.1-3.0 mg/kg groups, partial responders had among the lowest normalized peripheral clonal expansion, particularly in CD8+ T cells. Low levels of normalized T-cell clonal expansion were also seen in some patients who did not respond. At doses of 0.1 to 3.0 mg/kg, clonal expansion of both CD4+ and CD8+ blood T cells was observed from baseline to week 6. The antigen specificity of the clonally expanded peripheral T cells was not determined.

The input for sequencing was CD4+ or CD8+ T cells sorted from blood, taken in a trial of the OX40 agonist ivuxolimab. This sequence was found in an adult with an advanced solid tumor such as melanoma, head and neck, liver or kidney cancer.

The nucleotide sequence reads TGCAGCGTAGAACAGCAAACTAATGAAAAACTGTTTTTT. Its coded protein is CSVEQQTNEKLFF. The V and J segments used are TRBV29-1 and TRBJ1-4; the D segment cannot be called with confidence. The germline ends are 9 bases apart after V is trimmed by 6 bases and J by 1 base. The CDR3 holds 13 amino acids from the cysteine to the phenylalanine. The DNA shown is the 39-base CDR3, in frame from base 1. Reading the germline V gene gives CDR1 SQVTM and CDR2 ANQGSEA.